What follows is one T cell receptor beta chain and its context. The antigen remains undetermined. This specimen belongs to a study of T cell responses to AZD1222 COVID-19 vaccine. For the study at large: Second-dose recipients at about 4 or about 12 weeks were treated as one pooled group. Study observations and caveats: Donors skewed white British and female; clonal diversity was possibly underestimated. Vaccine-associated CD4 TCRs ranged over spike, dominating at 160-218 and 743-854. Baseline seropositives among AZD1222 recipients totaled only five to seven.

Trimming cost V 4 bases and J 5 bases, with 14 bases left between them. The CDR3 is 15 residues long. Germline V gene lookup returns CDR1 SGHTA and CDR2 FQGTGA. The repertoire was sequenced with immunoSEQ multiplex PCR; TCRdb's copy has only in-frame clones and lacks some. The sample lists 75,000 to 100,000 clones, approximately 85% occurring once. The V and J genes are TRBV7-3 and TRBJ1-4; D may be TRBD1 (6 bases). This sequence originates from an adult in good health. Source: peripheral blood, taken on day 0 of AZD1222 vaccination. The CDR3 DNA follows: TGTGCCAGCAGCTCACAGGGCCGTGGGAATGAAAAACTGTTTTTT. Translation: CASSSQGRGNEKLFF.